One sample yielded the 13 T cell receptor beta chains listed below, sequenced in a study of CD8+CD57+ T cells in acquired aplastic anemia. The authors sequenced patients whose flow cytometry had shown CD8+CD57+ cell expansion. Genomic DNA constituted the template upon which TCR beta VDJ and CDR3 profiling was performed. TCRdb re-derived calls from the reads in MiXCR, one entry per CDR3 protein. Of 270,000 or so distinct CDR3 sequences in the sample, approximately 86% were seen once. The sequenced sample was sorted CD4+, CD8+, or CD8+CD57+ T cells (not recorded which) from PBMCs. The receptors derive from a human donor with aplastic anemia.

In the case of this clonotype: At one of its ends the junction is not consistent with the germline gene, which may arise from a read error. The CDR3 loop is CASSFPQGGGNDDQFF. CDR3 DNA sequence: TGTGCCAGCAGCTTCCCACAGGGTGGGGGGAACGATGACCAGTTCTTC. The chain carries TRBV7-3 and TRBJ2-1; the D gene could be TRBD1 or TRBD2 (6 bases each). This CDR3 has 16 residues. The germline CDR1 and CDR2 sequences are SGHTA and FQGTGA.

In DNA form, the CDR3 reads TGTGCCAGCAGCTTCGCAAGCGCGGGGACAGGTTCGACCCAGTACTTC. This codes for CASSFASAGTGSTQYF. The chain recombines TRBV7-8 with TRBJ2-5, with 8 bases aligning to TRBD1. This CDR3 is built from 16 residues. V shed 3 bases, J shed 7 bases, and the junction held 13 bases outside the gene matches. Looked up from germline, CDR1 is SGHVS and CDR2 is FQNEAQ.

The sample holds one count of this clonotype. The V and J genes are TRBV2 and TRBJ2-1; D could derive from TRBD1 or TRBD2 (7 bases each). The germline CDR1 and CDR2 sequences are SNHLY and FYNNEI. The V end was cut by 7 bases, the J end by 15 bases, with 25 bases between. This CDR3 comprises 14 residues. Written as DNA, the CDR3 is TGTGCCAGCATGCAGGGGGGGAACACTGATGCTTTGTTCTTC. It codes for CASMQGGNTDALFF.

This chain connects TRBV2 to TRBJ2-7, with unresolved D. The DNA matches TRBJ2-1 better at its end, which makes the J call doubtful. Germline loops: CDR1 SNHLY, CDR2 FYNNEI. The CDR3 extends over 14 amino acids. CDR3 sequence (DNA): TGTGCCAGCGGGTCCCGCGGCAGCAGCAAGCAGCAGTTCTTC. It codes for CASGSRGSSKQQFF.

A word on this clonotype: The germline gene is not matched at one end of the junction; a read error may be the cause. The chain employs TRBV20-1 and TRBJ2-7, with D hard to call. Looked up from germline, CDR1 is DFQATT and CDR2 is SNEGSKA (reference sequence). CDR3 length equals 11 residues. CDR3 bases: TGCAGTGCTAGAGGACCGATGGACCAGGACTTC. Its protein product is CSARGPMDQDF.

The chain carries TRBV7-2 and TRBJ2-1, with 9 bases aligning to TRBD2. Germline CDR1 and CDR2: SGHTA and FQGNSA. The V and J ends lost 3 bases and 12 bases, in that order; junction bases with no gene match: 15. The CDR3 spans 16 residues. For the CDR3, the DNA is TGTGCCAGCAGCTTTACAAGAGGCGGGGGGGGGGATGTGCAGTTCTTC. Translating gives CASSFTRGGGGDVQFF.

Turning to this clonotype: One junction end disagrees with the germline gene, perhaps due to a read error. This chain joins TRBV5-6 and TRBJ2-5; D perhaps matches TRBD2 (6 bases). Germline-derived CDR1 and CDR2 are SGHDT and YYEEEE. This CDR3 region has 13 residues. The CDR3 DNA sequence: TGTGCCAGCAGCTCTAGGCCGGGACTCCTAAAGGACTTC. As protein: CASSSRPGLLKDF.

With respect to this clonotype: The conserved final phenylalanine or tryptophan is absent from the CDR3, which likely points to a read error. The DNA is left out, because the CDR3 cannot be placed on it with certainty; the CDR3 is given as TCRdb lists it. V is TRBV7-8 and J is TRBJ2-3. The CDR3 totals 13 residues, both ends included. Germline CDR1 SGHVS, CDR2 FQNEAQ. This chain's CDR3 is CASGVAGRHKKYY.

A few counts support this clonotype. The rearrangement uses TRBV7-3 and TRBJ2-1; 9 bases match TRBD2. J gave up 10 bases and V 6 bases, and 16 bases lay outside the gene matches. The CDR3 consists of 16 residues. The germline gives CDR1 SGHTA, CDR2 FQGTGA. The CDR3 loop is CASSSSGTWGETEQFF. Here the CDR3 DNA reads TGTGCCAGCAGTTCTAGCGGGACTTGGGGAGAGACCGAGCAGTTCTTC. Using reference TRBV7-3 and TRBJ2-1 for the parts outside the CDR3, the full variable domain is GAGVSQTPSNKVTEKGKYVELRCDPISGHTALYWYRQSLGQGPEFLIYFQGTGAADDSGLPNDRFFAVRPEGSVSTLKIQRTERGDSAVYLCASSSSGTWGETEQFFGPGTRLTVL.

Details on this clonotype: One end of the junction is discordant with germline, which a read error may explain. This CDR3 is CASSVDPDGTPLF. The CDR3 DNA reads TGTGCCAGCAGCGTTGATCCAGACGGGACGCCCCTTTTC. J is TRBJ2-3 and V is TRBV7-8; D tentatively fits TRBD1 or TRBD2 (5 bases each). This CDR3 has 13 amino acids. Germline values: CDR1 SGHVS, CDR2 FQNEAQ.

This clonotype was recorded at least ten times. The chain couples TRBV11-3 to TRBJ2-6, with D possibly being TRBD1 (5 bases). Germline V gene lookup returns CDR1 SGHNT and CDR2 YENEEA. Trimming pared 0 bases from V and 4 bases from J, leaving 10 bases between. The CDR3 has 16 amino acids. The CDR3 spells CASSLELTDGANVLTF. In nucleotides, the CDR3 is TGTGCCAGCAGCTTAGAGCTGACAGACGGGGCCAACGTCCTGACTTTC.

V gene TRBV7-2 combines with J gene TRBJ2-5; the D gene could be TRBD1 or TRBD2 (6 bases each). Trimming shortened V by 3 bases and J by 2 bases, and 19 bases separated the two germline ends. The CDR3 has 17 amino acids. Germline CDR1 SGHTA, CDR2 FQGNSA. The chain's CDR3 is CASSFHRGGGQQETQYF. The DNA of the CDR3 is TGTGCCAGCAGCTTTCACCGGGGTGGGGGGCAGCAAGAGACCCAGTACTTC.

This chain links TRBV7-9 with TRBJ2-5; D gene uncertain. In germline, CDR1 is SEHNR, CDR2 FQNEAQ (reference sequence). The CDR3 is made up of 14 amino acids. The germline V and J ends were trimmed by 5 bases and 0 bases, with 10 bases remaining between them. This CDR3 is CASSTTTYQETQYF. The CDR3 DNA reads TGTGCCAGCAGCACGACAACTTACCAAGAGACCCAGTACTTC.